These 25 T cell receptor beta chains were all obtained from the same sample, sequenced in a study of blood T cell repertoires in COVID-19. Measured with immunoSEQ multiplex PCR; TCRdb has only the in-frame clones, and not every one. The table shows around 160,000 clones, with 75% to 90% occurring only once. Sequencing input: PBMCs or T cells enriched from blood (not recorded which). The receptors shown here come from a woman aged 55-75 years who had recovered from COVID-19.

The chain carries TRBV12-5 and TRBJ1-2, with D perhaps matching TRBD1 (6 bases). V lost 3 bases to trimming and J lost 6 bases, with 11 bases between them. The CDR3 contains 13 residues. Germline V lookup: CDR1 LGHNT, CDR2 FRNRAP. Here the CDR3 DNA reads TGTGCTAGTGGTTTACAGGGTCCCAATGGCTACACCTTC. Its protein is CASGLQGPNGYTF.

This chain connects TRBV29-1 to TRBJ1-5; D might be TRBD1 (6 bases). The CDR3 extends over 13 amino acids. V lost 5 bases and J 4 bases, leaving 12 bases between the germline ends. The germline V gene has CDR1 SQVTM and CDR2 ANQGSEA. The CDR3 region has the DNA TGCAGCGTTTTACAGGGTCTAAATCAGCCCCAGCATTTT. Amino acids: CSVLQGLNQPQHF.

This chain uses TRBV24-1 with TRBJ1-5; D gene ambiguous. With 9 bases removed from V and 0 bases from J, the gap between germline ends came to 14 bases. Germline lookup yields CDR1 KGHDR and CDR2 SFDVKD. CDR3 length: 15 residues. The CDR3 here is CATGQGDNSNQPQHF. The DNA for the CDR3 is TGTGCCACCGGCCAAGGAGATAATAGCAATCAGCCCCAGCATTTT.

The chain links TRBV4-1 to TRBJ1-2; 8 bases are a match to TRBD1. CDR1 and CDR2 from the germline V gene are MGHRA and YSYEKL. The J segment lost 4 bases and the V segment lost 0 bases, leaving 10 bases of the junction unmatched. The CDR3 contains 17 residues. CDR3 nucleotide sequence: TGCGCCAGCAGCCAAGACGCAGGGGGCGGGTGGGGCTATGGCTACACCTTC. Encoded protein: CASSQDAGGGWGYGYTF.

This chain uses TRBV30 with TRBJ1-1; D is unresolved. Germline CDR1 GTSNPN, CDR2 SVGIG (reference sequence). Trimming removed 8 bases from V and 1 base from J, with 14 bases in between. The CDR3 extends over 13 amino acids. The CDR3 protein is CARTVLANTEAFF. The CDR3 region has the DNA TGTGCCCGGACGGTTCTAGCGAACACTGAAGCTTTCTTT.

J is TRBJ1-3 and V is TRBV5-3, with D possibly being TRBD1 (5 bases). TRBV5-3 falls under the ORF class, with uncertain function. V was shortened by 1 base and J by 2 bases, with 10 bases between the two germline ends. CDR3 size: 15 residues. CDR3 region: CARSLWGLTGNTIYF. The CDR3 DNA reads TGTGCCAGAAGCTTGTGGGGCTTGACTGGAAACACCATATATTTT.

This clone was picked up one time. The rearrangement joins TRBV30 to TRBJ2-3; D is possibly TRBD2 (7 bases). This CDR3 is built from 14 residues. CDR1 GTSNPN and CDR2 SVGIG come from the germline V gene (reference sequence). V gave up 1 base and J gave up 4 bases, with 12 bases separating them. The CDR3 is CAWSEGGGSDTQYF. DNA for the CDR3: TGTGCCTGGAGTGAGGGGGGGGGATCAGATACGCAGTATTTT.

This chain links TRBV27 with TRBJ1-2, with 8 bases lining up with TRBD1. CDR3 length: 13 residues. Germline CDR1 MNHEY, CDR2 SMNVEV (reference sequence). V lost 5 bases and J lost 5; bases outside the gene matches: 4. This chain's CDR3 is CASSPWTGYGYTF. DNA for the CDR3: TGTGCCAGCAGTCCCTGGACAGGGTATGGCTACACCTTC.

The genes are TRBV27 and TRBJ1-4; no definite D call. Germline V gene sequence: CDR1 MNHEY, CDR2 SMNVEV (reference sequence). CDR3 length: 14 amino acids. V gave up 6 bases and J gave up 8 bases, with 16 bases separating them. CDR3 bases: TGTGCCAGCAGCCCCACACGAGGCGCAGAAAAACTGTTTTTT. As protein: CASSPTRGAEKLFF. Variable domain in full (rest from reference TRBV27 and TRBJ1-4): EAQVTQNPRYLITVTGKKLTVTCSQNMNHEYMSWYRQDPGLGLRQIYYSMNVEVTDKGDVPEGYKVSRKEKRNFPLILESPSPNQTSLYFCASSPTRGAEKLFFGSGTQLSVL.

This clone was observed once. The chain is built from TRBV5-1 and TRBJ1-1; 8 positions match TRBD1. The CDR3 runs 12 residues. Looked up from germline, CDR1 is SGHRS and CDR2 is YFSETQ. J lost 13 bases, V lost 4 bases, and 9 bases had no gene match. CDR3 bases: TGCGCCAGCAGCCCCGACAGGGGAGAAATTTTCTTT. This encodes CASSPDRGEIFF.

This clone appeared once. This rearrangement joins TRBV6-5 to TRBJ2-7; TRBD1 aligns across 9 bases. CDR1 and CDR2 (germline): MNHEY, SVGAGI. The ends lost 6 bases at V and 3 bases at J; junction bases unmatched: 9. This CDR3 is built from 15 residues. The CDR3 coding sequence is TGTGCCAGCAGGGATAGGGGACAGGGACTCTACGAGCAGTACTTC. It yields the protein CASRDRGQGLYEQYF.

The V call is TRBV4-1, the J call TRBJ2-3; TRBD2 matches 8 bases. This CDR3 region has 17 residues. Germline CDR1 MGHRA, CDR2 YSYEKL. The V and J ends lost 3 bases and 0 bases, in that order; junction bases with no gene match: 8. The CDR3 here is CASSQVIAGMSTDTQYF. The CDR3 DNA reads as TGCGCCAGCAGCCAGGTTATAGCGGGGATGAGCACAGATACGCAGTATTTT.

This rearrangement joins TRBV5-1 to TRBJ1-4; 7 bases fit TRBD1. Germline-derived CDR1 and CDR2 are SGHRS and YFSETQ. The ends lost 0 bases at V and 0 bases at J; junction bases unmatched: 8. The CDR3 runs to 18 residues. The CDR3 sequence: CASSLEAGGGPTNEKLFF. CDR3 nucleotide sequence: TGCGCCAGCAGCTTGGAAGCAGGGGGTGGCCCAACTAATGAAAAACTGTTTTTT. Complete variable domain (other parts from reference TRBV5-1 and TRBJ1-4): KAGVTQTPRYLIKTRGQQVTLSCSPISGHRSVSWYQQTPGQGLQFLFEYFSETQRNKGNFPGRFSGRQFSNSRSEMNVSTLELGDSALYLCASSLEAGGGPTNEKLFFGSGTQLSVL.

The V gene is TRBV4-2, the J gene TRBJ2-2; D is possibly TRBD1 (5 bases). Germline V gene data show CDR1 as LGHNA and CDR2 as YNFKEQ. This CDR3 has 16 amino acids. V lost 1 base and J lost 1, with 10 bases in between. Written as DNA, the CDR3 is TGTGCCAGCAGCCAAGCGAAAACAGGGAACACCGGGGAGCTGTTTTTT. It encodes CASSQAKTGNTGELFF.

The chain employs TRBV12-3 or TRBV12-4 and TRBJ2-1; 8 bases match TRBD2. V lost 10 bases and J lost 7; bases outside the gene matches: 9. The CDR3 spans 13 residues. CDR3 residues: CAISGTRGNEQFF. DNA of the CDR3: TGTGCCATTTCCGGGACTAGGGGTAATGAGCAGTTCTTC.

This rearrangement joins TRBV21-1 to TRBJ2-7; the DNA was not compared with TRBD1, the D call given in the table. TRBV21-1 is termed a pseudogene. The CDR3 runs 16 residues. CDR3 sequence: CASSKVVEQLPYEQYF. DNA of the CDR3: TGTGCCAGCAGCAAAGTGGTAGAACAGTTACCCTACGAGCAGTACTTC.

The chain is built from TRBV5-1 and TRBJ2-7; D might be TRBD1 (5 bases). The CDR3 has 15 residues. V lost 0 bases to trimming and J lost 0 bases, with 10 bases between them. CDR1 is SGHRS, CDR2 YFSETQ, per germline. As DNA, the CDR3 is TGCGCCAGCAGCTTGGGACAGCCCGCCTCCTACGAGCAGTACTTC. It specifies CASSLGQPASYEQYF.

The chain employs TRBV5-8 and TRBJ2-3, with D possibly being TRBD2 (6 bases). The CDR3 length is 15 residues. The germline CDR1 and CDR2 sequences are SGHTS and YDEGEE. Trimming removed 4 bases from V and 5 bases from J, with 17 bases in between. The CDR3 reads CASSPGVVERDTQYF. In DNA form, the CDR3 reads TGTGCCAGCAGCCCGGGGGTAGTTGAGAGAGATACGCAGTATTTT.

The rearrangement joins TRBV11-2 to TRBJ2-5; D perhaps matches TRBD2 (5 bases). The germline CDR1 and CDR2 sequences are SGHAT and FQNNGV. Trimming removed 5 bases from V and 1 base from J, with 8 bases in between. The CDR3 extends over 13 amino acids. The CDR3 DNA is TGTGCCAGCAGCCCCCGGGGCCAAGAGACCCAGTACTTC. This sequence encodes CASSPRGQETQYF.

This clone has just a few counts. The chain carries TRBV6-5 and TRBJ2-4, with D possibly being TRBD1 (5 bases). Trimming took off 0 bases at V and 7 bases at J, with 10 bases between the two ends. This CDR3 is built from 14 residues. Germline V gives CDR1 MNHEY, CDR2 SVGAGI. CDR3 coding DNA: TGTGCCAGCAGTTACTCGACGCAGGGCAACATTCAGTACTTC. Amino acid sequence: CASSYSTQGNIQYF.

The genes are TRBV3-1 (or the pseudogene TRBV3-2) and TRBJ1-1; TRBD1 aligns across 10 bases. This CDR3 contains 15 residues. The junction had 5 bases not matched to a gene; V was cut back by 3 bases and J by 4 bases. CDR1 is LGHDT, CDR2 YNNKEL, per germline (reference sequence). CDR3 DNA sequence: TGTGCCAGCAGCCACACAGACAGGGGGCCCACTGAAGCTTTCTTT. This encodes CASSHTDRGPTEAFF.

The chain carries TRBV4-1 and TRBJ1-1; no definite D call. Germline V lookup: CDR1 MGHRA, CDR2 YSYEKL. Trimming left V 1 base short and J 10 bases short, with 19 bases between. This CDR3 spans 15 amino acids. The CDR3 nucleotides are TGCGCCAGCAGCCAAGTTGAAGGTTTTGTCAGGCCAGCTTTCTTT. This codes for CASSQVEGFVRPAFF.

This chain connects TRBV7-2 to TRBJ2-1, with D maybe TRBD1 (6 bases). The ends were cut back, 2 bases at V and 5 bases at J, with 13 bases in the middle. Germline V gene lookup returns CDR1 SGHTA and CDR2 FQGNSA. This CDR3 has 15 amino acids. The CDR3 coding sequence is TGTGCCAGCAGCTTAAGTGGGGGCATGAACAATGAGCAGTTCTTC. As protein: CASSLSGGMNNEQFF. Drawing the rest from reference TRBV7-2 and TRBJ2-1, the complete variable domain is GAGVSQSPSNKVTEKGKDVELRCDPISGHTALYWYRQSLGQGLEFLIYFQGNSAPDKSGLPSDRFSAERTGGSVSTLTIQRTQQEDSAVYLCASSLSGGMNNEQFFGPGTRLTVL.

This clone has a handful of counts. This chain connects TRBV9 to TRBJ2-2; 11 nucleotides agree with TRBD2. The CDR3 contains 19 residues. In germline, CDR1 is SGDLS, CDR2 YYNGEE. J was trimmed by 3 bases and V by 0 bases; bases with no gene match: 10. As DNA, the CDR3 is TGTGCCAGCAGCGTAGGGCTAGCGGGGGGTCGTTTGGACACCGGGGAGCTGTTTTTT. Translating it yields CASSVGLAGGRLDTGELFF. The full variable domain, completed using reference TRBV9 and TRBJ2-2, is DSGVTQTPKHLITATGQRVTLRCSPRSGDLSVYWYQQSLDQGLQFLIQYYNGEERAKGNILERFSAQQFPDLHSELNLSSLELGDSALYFCASSVGLAGGRLDTGELFFGEGSRLTVL.

The sample holds a few counts of this clone. The J gene is TRBJ2-5, the V gene TRBV7-9, with 10 bases identical to TRBD2. V shed 2 bases and J 5 bases; nucleotides not matched to a gene: 5. This CDR3 has 15 residues. Germline V gene sequence: CDR1 SEHNR, CDR2 FQNEAQ (reference sequence). For the CDR3, the DNA is TGTGCCAGCAGCTTATCTAGCGGGGGAGGGGAGACCCAGTACTTC. This translates into CASSLSSGGGETQYF.